This T cell receptor beta chain was captured by sequencing in a study of radiation and T cells in renal cell carcinoma. This table comes from immunoSEQ multiplex PCR, and its TCRdb copy is limited to in-frame clones, with some not included. Of 100,000 or so clones listed, about 88% are singletons. This CDR3 is built from 15 residues. Germline V lookup: CDR1 SGHTA, CDR2 FQGNSA. V was trimmed by 2 bases and J by 8 bases, leaving 15 bases between them. Specified time point: baseline pretreatment blood. Documented treatment: 15 Gy SBRT to primary tumor, nephrectomy 4 weeks later. The tumor was a clear cell renal cell carcinoma. This clone was seen more than once but under ten times.

This receptor was identified in a man over 45 with renal cell carcinoma. The sample consisted of blood, taken from a patient whose treatment included radiotherapy and nephrectomy. The V gene is TRBV7-2, the J gene TRBJ1-4, with D possibly TRBD1 on 5 matching bases. This CDR3 is CASSLQGMELEKLFF. CDR3 DNA sequence: TGTGCCAGCAGCTTACAGGGAATGGAATTGGAAAAACTGTTTTTT.